This note documents a single T cell receptor (beta chain) sequence. The sample originates from a study of blood T cell repertoires in COVID-19. Whole-study context: Acute and convalescent COVID-19 specimens originated in the United States, Italy and Spain. Sample material is recorded as cDNA or gDNA derived from T cells, B-cell-depleted T cells, or PBMCs.

Original data processing: Nucleated cell number was recorded as an estimate derived from reference gene primer amplification. The method was immunoSEQ multiplex PCR; TCRdb's version includes in-frame clones alone and lacks a portion of them. V and J calls plus clone size are reproduced from that table; the DNA served to infer D and trimming. The sample lists 250,000 to 350,000 clones; over 75% were seen once. Trimming removed 0 bases at V and 3 bases at J, with 6 bases between. Germline assignment: CDR1 SGHKS and CDR2 YYEKEE (reference sequence). This CDR3 contains 13 residues. The chain employs TRBV5-5 and TRBJ1-1, with unresolved D. This receptor was obtained from a woman aged 55-69 years with acute or convalescent COVID-19. Sequenced: peripheral blood. CDR3 protein: CASSLGTDTEAFF. DNA of the CDR3: TGTGCCAGCAGCTTGGGGACTGACACTGAAGCTTTCTTT.